This TCR beta chain was captured by sequencing in a study of T cell responses to AZD1222 COVID-19 vaccine. The CDR3 has 16 residues. V lost 8 bases, J lost 8 bases, and 17 bases stayed unmatched. Germline lookup yields CDR1 SEHNR and CDR2 FQNEAQ (reference sequence). On this clone: Antigen unknown.

General study results and limits: Close to half of spike-specific TCRs reportedly recognize unmutated variant regions.

Clones were read by immunoSEQ multiplex PCR, and TCRdb kept only the in-frame ones, dropping some. The data hold 70,000 to 90,000 clones, with roughly 90% observed a single time. Sequenced here: peripheral blood, sampled on day 0 of AZD1222 vaccination. The rearrangement joins TRBV7-9 to TRBJ2-1; 8 bases match TRBD2. This receptor was obtained from an adult in good health. This CDR3 is CASGGGKVAGLDEQFF. CDR3 in DNA: TGTGCCAGCGGGGGCGGGAAGGTAGCGGGACTCGATGAGCAGTTCTTC.